These T cell receptor beta chains were read from a single sample in a study of tumor and adjacent non-tumor tissue in lung cancer. MiXCR, applied by TCRdb to the multiplex PCR reads, yields one record per CDR3 protein. Among roughly 65,000 distinct CDR3 sequences listed, just under 60% were seen once. Sequencing was carried out using lung tumor tissue. The receptors shown here come from a man aged 50-59 years with non-small cell lung cancer. The CDR3 runs from the conserved cysteine through the conserved F or W. Fields, in order: V gene, J gene, clone size, D gene, CDR3 DNA, CDR3 protein. A D gene is named only where the DNA matches it firmly. Clone size is stated in some rows and not others, as once, few, many or a class when expanded.

V gene: TRBV25-1; J gene: TRBJ2-3; clone size: .; D gene: TRBD2; CDR3 DNA: TGTGCCAGCAGGAGATCTAGCGGGGTACCGGATACGCACTATTTT; CDR3 protein: CASRRSSGVPDTHYF
V gene: TRBV11-2; J gene: TRBJ1-1; clone size: .; D gene: .; CDR3 DNA: TGTGCCAACAGCCTCTCGAGTAATTTAGACACTGAAGCTTTCTTT; CDR3 protein: CANSLSSNLDTEAFF
V gene: TRBV11-2; J gene: TRBJ2-3; clone size: .; D gene: .; CDR3 DNA: TGTGCCAGCAGCTTAGGTCCAGTCGTGGACACGCAGTATTTT; CDR3 protein: CASSLGPVVDTQYF
V gene: TRBV6-5; J gene: TRBJ2-1; clone size: .; D gene: TRBD2; CDR3 DNA: TGTGACAGTAGTTACTCGGTAACTAGCGGTAACAATGAGCAGTTCTTC; CDR3 protein: CDSSYSVTSGNNEQFF
V gene: TRBV5-1; J gene: TRBJ2-3; clone size: .; D gene: TRBD1; CDR3 DNA: TGCGCAAGCAGCTTGGGACAGTCTTTGATAGATAGGCAGTATTTT; CDR3 protein: CASSLGQSLIDRQYF
V gene: TRBV6-1; J gene: TRBJ2-5; clone size: many; D gene: .; CDR3 DNA: TGTGCCAGCAGTGAAAGGGGGGCAGGGGAGACCCAGTACTTC; CDR3 protein: CASSERGAGETQYF
V gene: TRBV5-1; J gene: TRBJ2-5; clone size: .; D gene: TRBD2; CDR3 DNA: TGCGCCAGCATACGTGCGCCGGGACTAGCGGGTACCCAAGAGACCCAGTACTTC; CDR3 protein: CASIRAPGLAGTQETQYF
V gene: TRBV20-1; J gene: TRBJ2-7; clone size: .; D gene: TRBD1; CDR3 DNA: TGCAGTGCTAGAGACCGGGACAGGGGTACTTACCAGCAGTACTTC; CDR3 protein: CSARDRDRGTYQQYF
V gene: TRBV11-2; J gene: TRBJ1-2; clone size: .; D gene: TRBD1; CDR3 DNA: TGTGCCAGCACCCCACGGGGACAGACCTATGGCTACACCTTC; CDR3 protein: CASTPRGQTYGYTF
V gene: TRBV29-1; J gene: TRBJ2-2; clone size: many; D gene: .; CDR3 DNA: TGCAGCGTTGGGGGGGACTCTTCCGGGGAGCTGTTTTTT; CDR3 protein: CSVGGDSSGELFF
V gene: TRBV21-1; J gene: TRBJ1-1; clone size: .; D gene: .; CDR3 DNA: TGTGCCAGCAGCAAAGGGGGGGCAGGGGTAGACACTGAAGCTTTCTTT; CDR3 protein: CASSKGGAGVDTEAFF
V gene: TRBV10-3; J gene: TRBJ1-5; clone size: .; D gene: .; CDR3 DNA: TGTGCCGCCAGCCTGACAGTCGATAGCAACCAGCCCCAGCATTTT; CDR3 protein: CAASLTVDSNQPQHF
V gene: TRBV12-3/TRBV12-4; J gene: TRBJ1-1; clone size: few; D gene: .; CDR3 DNA: TGTGCCGGCAGTAGTCGGACAGCCGACGCTTTTTTT; CDR3 protein: CAGSSRTADAFF
V gene: TRBV5-1; J gene: TRBJ2-7; clone size: .; D gene: .; CDR3 DNA: TGCGCCAGCAGCTTGGAGGTCGGCAGCTCCTACGAGCAGTACTTC; CDR3 protein: CASSLEVGSSYEQYF
V gene: TRBV7-9; J gene: TRBJ1-2; clone size: .; D gene: .; CDR3 DNA: TGTGCCAGCAGCACTATCGACAGTTGTGGCTACACCTTC; CDR3 protein: CASSTIDSCGYTF
V gene: TRBV6-5; J gene: TRBJ2-2; clone size: once; D gene: .; CDR3 DNA: TGTGCCAGCGGAGGGTGGGGATTTATGGGGCGAACCGAGGAGCTGTTTTTT; CDR3 protein: CASGGWGFMGRTEELFF
V gene: TRBV11-2; J gene: TRBJ2-7; clone size: many; D gene: .; CDR3 DNA: TGTGCCAGCAGCTGGGGGACCTACGAGCAGTACTTC; CDR3 protein: CASSWGTYEQYF
V gene: TRBV11-2; J gene: TRBJ1-6; clone size: .; D gene: .; CDR3 DNA: TGTGCCAGTAGCTCCTCGGGACACAACTATAATTCACCCCTCCAGTTT; CDR3 protein: CASSSSGHNYNSPLQF
V gene: TRBV10-2; J gene: TRBJ1-1; clone size: many; D gene: .; CDR3 DNA: TGCGCCAGCAGTGAGTCCCCGGACACTGAAGCTTTCTTT; CDR3 protein: CASSESPDTEAFF
V gene: TRBV6-1; J gene: TRBJ1-5; clone size: .; D gene: .; CDR3 DNA: TGTGCCAACAGTGGGATATCGCGAGACGGGGGCTGTCAGCCCCAGCATTTT; CDR3 protein: CANSGISRDGGCQPQHF
V gene: TRBV29-1; J gene: TRBJ2-1; clone size: .; D gene: TRBD1; CDR3 DNA: TGTAGCGTTGTGGCCGGGACAGAGTGCAATGAGCAGTTCTTC; CDR3 protein: CSVVAGTECNEQFF
V gene: TRBV30; J gene: TRBJ2-7; clone size: few; D gene: .; CDR3 DNA: TGTGCCTGGAGTGTCTCTACTGGCCCCCACGGTCGCCCGCACTTC; CDR3 protein: CAWSVSTGPHGRPHF
V gene: TRBV24-1; J gene: TRBJ2-5; clone size: .; D gene: .; CDR3 DNA: TGTGCCACCAGTGGCTCGTACCAAGAGACCCAGTACTTC; CDR3 protein: CATSGSYQETQYF
V gene: TRBV7-2; J gene: TRBJ2-7; clone size: few; D gene: .; CDR3 DNA: TGTGCCAGCAGCTTAGTTACCGAATCCTACGAGCAGTATTTC; CDR3 protein: CASSLVTESYEQYF
V gene: TRBV2; J gene: TRBJ1-5; clone size: .; D gene: TRBD1; CDR3 DNA: TGTGCCAGCAACTCGTTAGGACAGGGGGCCAATCAGCCCCAGCATTTT; CDR3 protein: CASNSLGQGANQPQHF
V gene: TRBV12-3/TRBV12-4; J gene: TRBJ2-5; clone size: .; D gene: TRBD1; CDR3 DNA: TGTGCCAGCAGCTTTCTACTGGGAGGTCAGGGGGCCCGGTACTTC; CDR3 protein: CASSFLLGGQGARYF
V gene: TRBV2; J gene: TRBJ2-3; clone size: .; D gene: .; CDR3 DNA: TGTGCCTGCAGGGCAAGCCGCTCAGATACGCAGTATTTT; CDR3 protein: CACRASRSDTQYF
V gene: TRBV5-1; J gene: TRBJ2-5; clone size: .; D gene: TRBD2; CDR3 DNA: TGCGTCAGCAGCTTCGGCCTAGCGGGAGGAGGAGGGCAAGAGACCCAGTACTTC; CDR3 protein: CVSSFGLAGGGGQETQYF